Described below is a single T cell receptor (beta chain) sequence and its context. No cognate antigen has been identified for it. Nothing much larger sits one base from this clone, and base qualities are not available. This entry comes from a study of shared clonotypes between healthy human individuals (TCRdb year 2020). In terms of the full investigation: Two women and a few men aged 18 to 49 years were included in the cohort. For each donor, three plates each were used for CD4 naive and CD4 memory, two plates were used for CD8 naive, and one plate was used for CD8 memory. Blood TCR repertoires of five healthy adults were deeply sequenced to estimate repertoire size and the extent of clonotype sharing between individuals. To increase sequencing depth and limit assay-specific biases, different laboratories used diverse techniques to prepare libraries and sequence TCR repertoires. Between about 0.8 and 9 billion PBMCs per donor were obtained by leukapheresis.

TCR CDR3 regions were amplified from genomic DNA by multiplex PCR using the deep immunoSEQ assay. Genomic DNA extracted from each cell subset was distributed evenly over all wells of several immunoSEQ 96-well plates, and each plate served as one replicate. For sorted subsets, 200 to 250 ng of genomic DNA, equivalent to 25,000 to 35,000 T cell genomes, went into each replicate PCR. Purified libraries were quantified with a Qubit 3.0 fluorometer, sized on a Bioanalyzer 2100, and re-quantified with the KAPA Library Quantification kit. A separate single-read 150-cycle Illumina NextSeq 550 flow cell was used to sequence each immunoSEQ 96-well plate. Per the original workflow: Because the immunoSEQ output included only junctional sequences and no quality scores, the filtering could not be the same as the filtering used for full-length reads. Sequences were annotated with PyIR, a Python wrapper for IgBLAST v1.9, using IMGT germline references to assign V/J genes and CDR3. Any read was removed if the V/J assignment was weak (E-value above 1e-6), the CDR3 was missing, or the read contained stop codons, out-of-frame junctions, or ambiguous translated residues. V3J clonotypes were defined by identical inferred V gene, J gene, and CDR3 amino acid sequence. The percentage overlap between two repertoires was calculated by dividing the number of shared unique clonotypes by the size of the smaller repertoire. Richness of each repertoire was evaluated using RTK rarefaction, the Chao1 estimator, and Recon v2.1 estimates of unobserved clonotypes. Generation probabilities for all TCRbeta clonotypes obtained by the gDNA method from a handful of donors were computed using OLGA. Entries here come from immuneACCESS through TCRdb and include only in-frame sequences with V and J called. Some clones fail to appear in such tables; in the studies checked, an unresolved V gene covers under half of the shortfall, and the cause of the remainder is unknown. The V and J calls and clone size are taken from that table; D and trimming were inferred from the DNA. The sample data list millions of clones, and more than 80% of these were observed just once. The ten top clones hold 0.39% of the sample.

As encoded in the germline V gene (reference sequence), CDR1 is LNHDA while CDR2 is SQIVND. Reading from cysteine to phenylalanine, the CDR3 counts 14 amino acids. The sequence is cut down to CDR3 DNA, 42 bases in frame from base 1. Trimming removed 6 bases from V and 5 bases from J; the gene matches leave 4 bases unexplained. Healthy HIV-negative adults with no recently reported acute infections or vaccinations were included as donors. Every donor was a Caucasian adult living in Nashville, Tennessee, USA. CD4+ T cells were enriched by magnetic negative selection; naive cells were then positively selected on CD45RA, and the negative fraction formed the memory subset. Blood was collected by leukapheresis, and PBMCs were isolated by Ficoll-Histopaque density gradient centrifugation and then cryopreserved in liquid nitrogen vapor phase. Purity and quantity of every magnetically sorted T cell population were checked by analytical flow cytometry. From each sorted fraction, genomic DNA was isolated and quantified by UV absorbance on a Nanodrop 2000c.

Broader findings and caveats from the paper: Even with the large sequencing depth, rarefaction of the sorted-subset datasets indicated that sequencing was incomplete. Because the study included only a small number of donors, the genetic and exposure-history diversity represented was limited. Sampling was limited to blood, and TCR repertoires in tissue likely differ from TCR repertoires in blood. Compared with non-shared clonotypes, the clonotypes found in all four sorted-subset donors had higher generation probabilities. When several donors were compared, the shared fraction of clonotypes was 5% to 6.5% for naive CD4, 3.5% for naive CD8, 2% to 2.5% for memory CD4, and approximately 0.4% for memory CD8. Pairwise subsampling led to the expectation that sequencing depth would affect the degree of clonotype sharing among donors. Naive subsets generally had larger estimated clonotype richness than memory subsets did.

This TCR was sampled from a man aged 18 to 35 in good health. Some clones in this sample may be carry-over from other donors' samples. The source material was naive CD4+ T cells from PBMCs. Interpreted using the paper, the cell subset or site label stands for: CD45RA+ positively selected. Here the chain combines TRBV19 and TRBJ1-4; 9 junctional bases match TRBD1. The CDR3: CASSPQGANEKLFF. The sequenced DNA is TGTGCCAGTAGCCCACAGGGGGCGAATGAAAAACTGTTTTTT.